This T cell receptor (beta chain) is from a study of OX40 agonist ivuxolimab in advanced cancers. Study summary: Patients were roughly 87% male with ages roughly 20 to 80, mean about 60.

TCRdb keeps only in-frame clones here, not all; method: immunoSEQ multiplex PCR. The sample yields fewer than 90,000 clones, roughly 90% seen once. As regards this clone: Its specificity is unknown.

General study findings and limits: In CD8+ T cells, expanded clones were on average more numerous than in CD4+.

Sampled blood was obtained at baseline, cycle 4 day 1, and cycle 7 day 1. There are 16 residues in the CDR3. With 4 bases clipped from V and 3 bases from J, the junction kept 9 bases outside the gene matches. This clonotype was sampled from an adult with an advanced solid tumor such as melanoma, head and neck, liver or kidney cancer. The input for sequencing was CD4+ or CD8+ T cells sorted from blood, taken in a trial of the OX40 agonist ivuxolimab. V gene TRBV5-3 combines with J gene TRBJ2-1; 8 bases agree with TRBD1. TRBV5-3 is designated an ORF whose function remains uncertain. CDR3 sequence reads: CARSNDRGGHYNEQFF. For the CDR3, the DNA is TGTGCCAGAAGCAACGACAGGGGCGGACACTACAATGAGCAGTTCTTC.